The source of this TCR beta chain is a study of blood T cells in healthy people across ages. Sample-barcoded 5' priming and a J-beta primer mix drove a second PCR of about 6 to 12 cycles. TCRdb reprocessed the 5' RACE reads with MiXCR, giving one entry per CDR3 protein. Of over a million distinct CDR3 sequences in the sample, roughly two fifths were seen once. From germline, CDR1 is MNHEY and CDR2 SMNVEV (reference sequence). With V trimmed by 5 bases and J by 2 bases, 6 bases remained unmatched. The CDR3 sequence is 16 residues long. This clonotype occurred a few times. J is TRBJ1-5 and V is TRBV27, with 10 positions matching TRBD1. Source material: blood. This TCR derives from a young woman in good health. The DNA for the CDR3 is TGTGCCAGCAGTGTGACAGGGGGCGCGGGCAATCAGCCCCAGCATTTT. As protein: CASSVTGGAGNQPQHF.